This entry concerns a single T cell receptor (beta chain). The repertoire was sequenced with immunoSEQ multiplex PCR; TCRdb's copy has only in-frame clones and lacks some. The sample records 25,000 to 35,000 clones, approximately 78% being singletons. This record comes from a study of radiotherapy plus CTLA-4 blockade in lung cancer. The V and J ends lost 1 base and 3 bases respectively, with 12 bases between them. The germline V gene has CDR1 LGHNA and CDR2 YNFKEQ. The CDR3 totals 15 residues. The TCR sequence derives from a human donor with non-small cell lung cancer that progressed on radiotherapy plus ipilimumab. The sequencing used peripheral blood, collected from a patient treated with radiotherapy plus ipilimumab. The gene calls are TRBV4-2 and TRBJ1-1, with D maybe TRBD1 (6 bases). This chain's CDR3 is CASSQAFRQDTEAFF. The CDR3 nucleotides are TGTGCCAGCAGCCAAGCATTCAGACAGGACACTGAAGCTTTCTTT.